The present T cell receptor (beta chain) was sequenced within a study of blood T cells in healthy people across ages. Background on the study: When template switching was applied, about one barcoded beta molecule was captured per two T cells. Findings of the study overall: A strong correlation was found between TCR beta diversity and the percentage of naive T cells. Diversity was higher, and naive CD4+ cells more numerous, in long-lived donors than in aged donors. CMV status of donors was unknown, possibly confounding expanded clonotype changes.

For the second PCR, which ran for roughly 7 to 11 cycles, a sample-barcoded 5' primer and a J-beta primer mix were used. TCRdb re-derived calls from the 5' RACE reads in MiXCR, one entry per CDR3 protein. This table has 1,100,000 or so distinct CDR3 sequences, 35% to 50% appearing once. Trimming took off 1 base at V and 4 bases at J, with 13 bases between the two ends. The CDR3 has 15 residues. The germline gives CDR1 SGHVS, CDR2 FNYEAQ. Note on this clonotype: Its specificity is unknown.

Sequencing used blood. This sequence was found in a woman in her fifties or sixties in good health. The V call is TRBV7-6, the J call TRBJ1-2; a possible D gene is TRBD1 (5 bases). DNA of the CDR3: TGTGCCAGCAGCTTAGACCAGGGATTCGGCTATGGCTACACCTTC. This sequence encodes CASSLDQGFGYGYTF.